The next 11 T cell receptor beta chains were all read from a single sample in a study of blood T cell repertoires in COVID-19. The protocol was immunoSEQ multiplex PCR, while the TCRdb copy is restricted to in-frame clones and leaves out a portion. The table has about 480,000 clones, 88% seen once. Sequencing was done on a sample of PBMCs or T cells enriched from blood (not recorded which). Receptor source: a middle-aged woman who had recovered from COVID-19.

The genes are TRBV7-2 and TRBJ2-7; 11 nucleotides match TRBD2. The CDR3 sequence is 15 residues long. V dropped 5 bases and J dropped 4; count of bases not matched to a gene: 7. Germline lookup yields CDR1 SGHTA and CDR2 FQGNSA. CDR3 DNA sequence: TGTGCCAGCAGCCCACTAGCGGGAGAAAGTTACGAGCAGTACTTC. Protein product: CASSPLAGESYEQYF.

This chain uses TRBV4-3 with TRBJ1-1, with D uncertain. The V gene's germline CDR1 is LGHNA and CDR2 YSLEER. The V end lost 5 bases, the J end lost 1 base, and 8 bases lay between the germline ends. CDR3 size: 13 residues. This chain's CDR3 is CASSWEGNTEAFF. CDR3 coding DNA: TGCGCCAGCAGCTGGGAGGGGAACACTGAAGCTTTCTTT.

The CDR3 nucleotides read TGCGCCAGCAGCCTCCCTAGCGGGGGCACAGATACGCAGTATTTT. It is translated as CASSLPSGGTDTQYF. J is TRBJ2-3 and V is TRBV5-1; 9 bases align to TRBD2. CDR1 SGHRS and CDR2 YFSETQ come from the germline V gene. With 4 bases clipped from V and 1 base from J, the junction kept 4 bases outside the gene matches. The CDR3 has 15 amino acids.

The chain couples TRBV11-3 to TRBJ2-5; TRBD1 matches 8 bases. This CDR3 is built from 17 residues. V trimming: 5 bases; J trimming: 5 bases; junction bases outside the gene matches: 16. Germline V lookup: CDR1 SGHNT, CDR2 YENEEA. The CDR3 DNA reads TGTGCCAGCAGCCCGGGGAAAGGACAGGGCAGGGGGGAGACCCAGTACTTC. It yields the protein CASSPGKGQGRGETQYF.

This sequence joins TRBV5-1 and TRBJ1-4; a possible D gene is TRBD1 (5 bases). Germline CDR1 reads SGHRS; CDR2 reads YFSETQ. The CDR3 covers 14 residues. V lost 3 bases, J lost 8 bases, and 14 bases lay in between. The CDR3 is CASSSSREGEKLFF. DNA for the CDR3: TGCGCCAGCAGCTCCAGCAGGGAAGGGGAAAAACTGTTTTTT.

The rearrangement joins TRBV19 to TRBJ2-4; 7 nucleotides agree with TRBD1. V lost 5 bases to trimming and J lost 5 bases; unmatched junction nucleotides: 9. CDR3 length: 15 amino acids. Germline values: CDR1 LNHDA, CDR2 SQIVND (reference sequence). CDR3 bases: TGTGCCAGTAGTCACAGGGGAAGGGTGGAAAACATTCAGTACTTC. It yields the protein CASSHRGRVENIQYF.

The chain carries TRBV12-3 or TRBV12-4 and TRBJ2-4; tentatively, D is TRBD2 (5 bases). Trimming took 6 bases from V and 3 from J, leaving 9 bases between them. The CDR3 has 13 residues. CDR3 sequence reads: CASSGIYKNIQYF. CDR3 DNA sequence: TGTGCCAGCAGCGGGATTTACAAAAACATTCAGTACTTC.

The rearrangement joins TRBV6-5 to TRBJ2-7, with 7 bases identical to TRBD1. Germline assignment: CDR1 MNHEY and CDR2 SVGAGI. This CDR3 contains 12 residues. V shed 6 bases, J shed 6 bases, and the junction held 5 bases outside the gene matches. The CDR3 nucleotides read TGTGCCAGCAGCGACGACAGGGTCGAGCAGTACTTC. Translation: CASSDDRVEQYF.

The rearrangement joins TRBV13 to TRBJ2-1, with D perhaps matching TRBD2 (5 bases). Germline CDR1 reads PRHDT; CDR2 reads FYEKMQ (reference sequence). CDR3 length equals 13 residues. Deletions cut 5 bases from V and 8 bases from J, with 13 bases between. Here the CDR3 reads CASSLLVGDEQFF. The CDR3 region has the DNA TGTGCCAGCAGCCTACTAGTTGGGGATGAGCAGTTCTTC.

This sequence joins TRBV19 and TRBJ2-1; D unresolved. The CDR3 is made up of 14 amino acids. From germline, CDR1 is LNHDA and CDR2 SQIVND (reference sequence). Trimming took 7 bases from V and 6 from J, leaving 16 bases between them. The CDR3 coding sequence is TGTGCCAGTACCCCATCGCGAGGCATCAATGAGCAGTTCTTC. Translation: CASTPSRGINEQFF. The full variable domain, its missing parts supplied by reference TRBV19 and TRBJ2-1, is DGGITQSPKYLFRKEGQNVTLSCEQNLNHDAMYWYRQDPGQGLRLIYYSQIVNDFQKGDIAEGYSVSREKKESFPLTVTSAQKNPTAFYLCASTPSRGINEQFFGPGTRLTVL.

CDR3 loop: CASSLSGETYGYTF. CDR3 sequence (DNA): TGTGCCAGCAGCCTTAGCGGGGAGACCTATGGCTACACCTTC. The V call is TRBV7-9, the J call TRBJ1-2, with no clear D. Per the germline V gene, CDR1 is SEHNR and CDR2 is FQNEAQ (reference sequence). CDR3 length: 14 amino acids. Between the trimmed V and J ends, which lost 5 bases and 4 bases, there was a span of 14 bases. Together with reference TRBV7-9 and TRBJ1-2, the CDR3 gives the full variable domain: DTGVSQNPRHKITKRGQNVTFRCDPISEHNRLYWYRQTLGQGPEFLTYFQNEAQLEKSRLLSDRFSAERPKGSFSTLEIQRTEQGDSAMYLCASSLSGETYGYTFGSGTRLTVV.